This paragraph reports one T cell receptor (beta chain). Which antigen it targets is not known. Base qualities are missing; no much larger clone stands one base away. These data are taken from a study of blood T cell repertoires in COVID-19 (dated by TCRdb to the early 2020s). For the study in its entirety: Samples from collaborators originated in the United States, Italy and Spain and spanned both the acute and convalescent phases of COVID-19. The material from the prospective study consisted of cDNA or gDNA derived from T cells, B-cell-depleted T cells, or PBMCs. The dataset comprised deeply sampled blood TCRbeta repertoires from subjects exposed to, actively infected with, or recovered from COVID-19. A freely available public database, intended as a resource for researchers studying the immune response to SARS-CoV-2, is where the repertoires were released. The samples were drawn from two sources: the first 160 participants of the ongoing ImmuneRACE study, and 1,254 subjects contributed by 6 global collaborators. The sample metadata nearly always contained a de-identified subject ID, COVID-19 status, age in years and sex. Where available, HLA class I and class II types were obtained from metadata supplied by the sample provider rather than from assay-based typing.

Overall study outcomes, separate from this receptor: Clinical and demographic metadata were provided uncurated, with the amount varying by source and participant.

TCRbeta CDR3 regions were amplified from genomic DNA using the immunoSEQ Assay, a bias-controlled multiplex PCR. From the authors' description of their analysis: The number of nucleated cells in each sample was estimated from the amplification of reference gene primers within the assay. To quantify the absolute abundance of each unique TCRbeta CDR3 rearrangement, sequence reads were collapsed and filtered. For each sample, productive Simpson clonality was calculated as the square root of Simpson's diversity index across productive rearrangements. Here the immuneACCESS table is served through TCRdb, limited to in-frame sequences with V and J called. Missing clones are a known gap in these copies; in checked studies unresolved V genes cover under half, and the rest lacks a known reason. Clonal size and the V and J genes are those of that table, whereas D and trimming came from the DNA. The sample profile shows about 670,000 clones; just under 90% of them were found once. Roughly 0.25% of the sample is taken by the ten largest.

Each collaborating institution followed its own protocols to collect whole blood in K2EDTA tubes. For TCRbeta analysis, collaborators shipped samples as frozen whole blood, isolated PBMCs, or DNA extracted from either of those sample types. According to the germline V gene (reference sequence), CDR1 reads PRHDT and CDR2 reads FYEKMQ. Trimming accounts for 5 bases at V and 7 bases at J, while the number of junction bases matched to no gene is 4. CDR3 length: 12 amino acids, cysteine to phenylalanine. Only the CDR3 region is kept as DNA, spanning 36 bases read in frame from base 1. Sequenced input: peripheral blood. The chain couples TRBV13 to TRBJ1-2; 7 bases in the middle match TRBD1. The TCR sequence derives from a woman between 18 and 30 years old with acute or convalescent COVID-19. Here the CDR3 is given as CASSRDSAGYTF. The nucleotides read TGTGCCAGCAGCCGGGACAGTGCTGGCTACACCTTC.